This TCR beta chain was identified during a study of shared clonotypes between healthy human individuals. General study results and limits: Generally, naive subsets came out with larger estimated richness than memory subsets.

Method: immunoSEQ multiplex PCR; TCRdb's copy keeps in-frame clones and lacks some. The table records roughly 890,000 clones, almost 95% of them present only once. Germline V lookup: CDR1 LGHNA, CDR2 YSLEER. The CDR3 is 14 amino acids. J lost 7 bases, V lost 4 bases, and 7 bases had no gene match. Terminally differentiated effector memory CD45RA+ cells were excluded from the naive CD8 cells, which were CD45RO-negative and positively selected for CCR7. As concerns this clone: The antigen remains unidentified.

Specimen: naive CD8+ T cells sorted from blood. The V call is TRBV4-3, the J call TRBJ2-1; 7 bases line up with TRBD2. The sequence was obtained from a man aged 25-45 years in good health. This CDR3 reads CASSPGLDGNEQFF. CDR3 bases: TGCGCCAGCAGCCCCGGACTAGACGGGAATGAGCAGTTCTTC.